Below are 19 T cell receptor beta chains sequenced from a single sample in a study of cytomegalovirus exposure and HLA in healthy donors. PCR amplification relied on 60 Vbeta primers (plus 13 Jbeta primers). The data were produced by immunoSEQ multiplex PCR, yet TCRdb's version contains in-frame clones alone and is incomplete. Of 170,000 or so clones listed, around 80% are singletons. The material sequenced was PBMCs. The receptors come from a man aged 25-45 years in good health and CMV-seropositive.

The chain combines TRBV7-6 with TRBJ2-2, with TRBD1 matching 8 bases. Germline CDR1 SGHVS, CDR2 FNYEAQ. The CDR3 extends over 14 amino acids. V was clipped by 2 bases and J by 5 bases; unmatched bases: 1. DNA of the CDR3: TGTGCCAGCAGCTTAACAGGGGGAACCGGGGAGCTGTTTTTT. Translating it yields CASSLTGGTGELFF.

The chain is built from TRBV7-2 and TRBJ1-2, with D tentatively TRBD1 (5 bases). The CDR3 has 14 amino acids. Looked up from germline, CDR1 is SGHTA and CDR2 is FQGNSA. V lost 1 base, J lost 8 bases, and 14 bases lay in between. For the CDR3, the DNA is TGTGCCAGCAGCTTAGAGCAGGGTGTAGGAGGCTACACCTTC. Translating gives CASSLEQGVGGYTF. Drawing the rest from reference TRBV7-2 and TRBJ1-2, the complete variable domain is GAGVSQSPSNKVTEKGKDVELRCDPISGHTALYWYRQSLGQGLEFLIYFQGNSAPDKSGLPSDRFSAERTGGSVSTLTIQRTQQEDSAVYLCASSLEQGVGGYTFGSGTRLTVV.

The chain joins TRBV9 to TRBJ2-3; TRBD2 agrees at 10 bases. Germline CDR1 SGDLS, CDR2 YYNGEE. The length of the CDR3 is 17 residues. J gave up 4 bases and V 3 bases, and 11 bases lay outside the gene matches. CDR3 in amino acids: CASSARTPGLAPDTQYF. The CDR3 DNA follows: TGTGCCAGCAGCGCAAGAACACCGGGACTAGCGCCAGATACGCAGTATTTT. The full variable domain, in which reference TRBV9 and TRBJ2-3 provide the parts outside the CDR3, is DSGVTQTPKHLITATGQRVTLRCSPRSGDLSVYWYQQSLDQGLQFLIQYYNGEERAKGNILERFSAQQFPDLHSELNLSSLELGDSALYFCASSARTPGLAPDTQYFGPGTRLTVL.

This clone was seen just once. J is TRBJ2-1 and V is TRBV2; 8 bases line up with TRBD2. The V and J ends lost 9 bases and 4 bases, in that order; junction bases with no gene match: 11. CDR1 SNHLY and CDR2 FYNNEI come from the germline V gene. The CDR3 has 15 amino acids. In DNA form, the CDR3 reads TGTGCCAGTGTCGCCTCAGCGGGGGTTTACAATGAGCAGTTCTTC. It is translated as CASVASAGVYNEQFF. The entire variable domain, with the rest obtained from reference TRBV2 and TRBJ2-1, is as follows: EPEVTQTPSHQVTQMGQEVILRCVPISNHLYFYWYRQILGQKVEFLVSFYNNEISEKSEIFDDQFSVERPDGSNFTLKIRSTKLEDSAMYFCASVASAGVYNEQFFGPGTRLTVL.

The chain combines TRBV7-8 with TRBJ1-1, with 8 bases lining up with TRBD1. This CDR3 contains 16 residues. V dropped 0 bases and J dropped 4; count of bases not matched to a gene: 7. Germline CDR1 is SGHVS and CDR2 is FQNEAQ. For the CDR3, the DNA is TGTGCCAGCAGCTTAGCAATACGACAGGGGAGCACTGAAGCTTTCTTT. Translation: CASSLAIRQGSTEAFF.

The chain combines TRBV9 with TRBJ2-5; D is perhaps TRBD1 (6 bases). The CDR3 consists of 16 residues. V lost 0 bases and J lost 0, with 12 bases in between. CDR1 and CDR2 (germline): SGDLS, YYNGEE. The CDR3 coding sequence is TGTGCCAGCAGCGTAGCCCCCAGGGGTTACCAAGAGACCCAGTACTTC. Translated, it gives CASSVAPRGYQETQYF.

The genes are TRBV28 and TRBJ1-5, with unresolved D. This CDR3 is built from 14 residues. Trimming cost V 4 bases and J 2 bases, with 9 bases left between them. The germline gives CDR1 MDHEN, CDR2 SYDVKM. The CDR3 sequence: CASSWQIGNQPQHF. Here the CDR3 DNA reads TGTGCCAGCAGTTGGCAGATTGGCAATCAGCCCCAGCATTTT.

The chain uses TRBV10-1 and TRBJ2-3, with a possible D match to TRBD1 (5 bases). In germline, CDR1 is WNHNN, CDR2 SYGVQD (reference sequence). The CDR3 sequence is 16 residues long. The V end lost 0 bases, the J end lost 4 bases, and 14 bases lay between the germline ends. The CDR3 region has the DNA TGCGCCAGCAGTGAGTCCCAGGGCTATCTTTCAGATACGCAGTATTTT. Protein: CASSESQGYLSDTQYF.

J is TRBJ1-5 and V is TRBV27; D not certain. This CDR3 has 16 amino acids. Germline V lookup: CDR1 MNHEY, CDR2 SMNVEV (reference sequence). Trimming shortened V by 6 bases and J by 0 bases, and 15 bases separated the two germline ends. CDR3 coding DNA: TGTGCCAGCAGCGCTATATCTTCTTATAGCAATCAGCCCCAGCATTTT. Translation: CASSAISSYSNQPQHF.

The chain recombines TRBV6-5 with TRBJ2-1, with 8 bases matching TRBD1. Trimming at V came to 2 bases and at J to 7 bases, leaving 7 bases not matched to a gene. This CDR3 spans 15 amino acids. The germline CDR1 and CDR2 sequences are MNHEY and SVGAGI. CDR3 sequence reads: CASSYRATGGNEQFF. The CDR3 DNA sequence: TGTGCCAGCAGTTACCGCGCAACAGGGGGTAATGAGCAGTTCTTC.

This sequence joins TRBV4-2 and TRBJ1-4; 7 nucleotides align to TRBD1. The germline V gene encodes CDR1 LGHNA and CDR2 YNFKEQ. Trimming removed 0 bases from V and 6 bases from J; junction bases left unmatched: 10. The CDR3 extends over 17 amino acids. The CDR3 DNA is TGTGCCAGCAGCCAAGATCGGACAGGCCGCTATGATGAAAAACTGTTTTTT. As protein: CASSQDRTGRYDEKLFF.

The rearrangement uses TRBV7-2 and TRBJ2-7, with TRBD2 matching over 9 bases. V dropped 7 bases and J dropped 0; count of bases not matched to a gene: 4. The CDR3 length is 14 residues. Germline values: CDR1 SGHTA, CDR2 FQGNSA. The DNA for the CDR3 is TGTGCCAGCACCACGACTAGCGGCTCCTACGAGCAGTACTTC. This codes for CASTTTSGSYEQYF.

The V call is TRBV11-3, the J call TRBJ2-7; weak D call: TRBD1 (6 bases). The CDR3 spans 14 residues. V lost 1 base, J lost 0 bases, and 7 bases lay in between. Germline CDR1 reads SGHNT; CDR2 reads YENEEA. The CDR3 loop reads CASSLGDISYEQYF. The CDR3 DNA reads TGTGCCAGCAGCTTAGGGGACATCTCCTACGAGCAGTACTTC.

J is TRBJ2-7 and V is TRBV11-2, with a possible D match to TRBD2 (6 bases). The germline V gene encodes CDR1 SGHAT and CDR2 FQNNGV. Deletions cut 1 base from V and 3 bases from J, with 10 bases between. CDR3 size: 14 residues. The CDR3 bases are TGTGCCAGCAGCTTAGGCGGGGAGATCTACGAGCAGTACTTC. This gives the protein CASSLGGEIYEQYF. Complete variable domain (other parts from reference TRBV11-2 and TRBJ2-7): EAGVAQSPRYKIIEKRQSVAFWCNPISGHATLYWYQQILGQGPKLLIQFQNNGVVDDSQLPKDRFSAERLKGVDSTLKIQPAKLEDSAVYLCASSLGGEIYEQYFGPGTRLTVT.

This chain uses TRBV18 with TRBJ1-5; D remains ambiguous. This CDR3 comprises 15 residues. Germline V lookup: CDR1 KGHSH, CDR2 LQKENI. V lost 4 bases and J 4 bases, leaving 14 bases between the germline ends. In DNA, the CDR3 is TGTGCCAGCTCACTAAAGGAGGGTACGAATCAGCCCCAGCATTTT. This codes for CASSLKEGTNQPQHF.

The chain is built from TRBV10-1 and TRBJ2-7; D possibly corresponds to TRBD2 (5 bases). CDR1 is WNHNN and CDR2 is SYGVQD in the germline V gene (reference sequence). V dropped 1 base and J dropped 5 bases, with 12 bases sitting between them. The CDR3 is 14 amino acids. Here the CDR3 DNA reads TGCGCCAGCAGTGAGTTATCGGGAAACCACGAGCAGTACTTC. It yields the protein CASSELSGNHEQYF.

The rearrangement uses TRBV6-6 and TRBJ2-5, with TRBD2 matching over 9 bases. The J call may be incorrect, as the DNA end agrees better with TRBJ2-7. Germline-derived CDR1 and CDR2 are MNHNY and SVGAGI (reference sequence). The CDR3 has 15 residues. The CDR3 sequence: CASSTRLADTYEQYF. In DNA form, the CDR3 reads TGTGCCAGCAGTACCCGACTAGCGGATACCTACGAGCAGTACTTC.

The rearrangement links TRBV5-1 to TRBJ2-5; 7 nucleotides line up with TRBD2. V shed 5 bases, J shed 2 bases, and the junction held 3 bases outside the gene matches. The CDR3 is 13 residues long. Germline V lookup: CDR1 SGHRS, CDR2 YFSETQ. This chain's CDR3 is CASRDGRQETQYF. CDR3 bases: TGCGCCAGCAGAGACGGGAGGCAAGAGACCCAGTACTTC.

V gene TRBV2 combines with J gene TRBJ2-3, with TRBD2 identical over 8 bases. V was clipped by 4 bases and J by 3 bases; unmatched bases: 6. The CDR3 contains 15 residues. Germline V lookup: CDR1 SNHLY, CDR2 FYNNEI. The CDR3 is CASSVGGARTDTQYF. CDR3 nucleotides: TGTGCCAGCAGTGTCGGGGGGGCCCGGACAGATACGCAGTATTTT.